The T cell receptor (beta chain) under discussion was sequenced for a study of OX40 agonist ivuxolimab in advanced cancers. Germline-derived CDR1 and CDR2 are GTSNPN and SVGIG (reference sequence). This CDR3 is built from 14 residues. J gave up 9 bases and V 0 bases, and 7 bases lay outside the gene matches. Clones were read by immunoSEQ multiplex PCR, and TCRdb kept only the in-frame ones, dropping some. The data hold around 95,000 clones, with more than 85% observed a single time. Patients who had autoimmune disease history or got systemic immunosuppression were left out. The V and J genes are TRBV30 and TRBJ2-1, with TRBD2 matching 8 bases. The clonotype comes from an adult with an advanced solid tumor such as melanoma, head and neck, liver or kidney cancer. The material sequenced was CD4+ or CD8+ T cells sorted from blood, taken in a trial of the OX40 agonist ivuxolimab. This chain's CDR3 is CAWSVSTSEAEQFF. Here the CDR3 DNA reads TGTGCCTGGAGTGTATCGACTAGCGAGGCTGAGCAGTTCTTC.